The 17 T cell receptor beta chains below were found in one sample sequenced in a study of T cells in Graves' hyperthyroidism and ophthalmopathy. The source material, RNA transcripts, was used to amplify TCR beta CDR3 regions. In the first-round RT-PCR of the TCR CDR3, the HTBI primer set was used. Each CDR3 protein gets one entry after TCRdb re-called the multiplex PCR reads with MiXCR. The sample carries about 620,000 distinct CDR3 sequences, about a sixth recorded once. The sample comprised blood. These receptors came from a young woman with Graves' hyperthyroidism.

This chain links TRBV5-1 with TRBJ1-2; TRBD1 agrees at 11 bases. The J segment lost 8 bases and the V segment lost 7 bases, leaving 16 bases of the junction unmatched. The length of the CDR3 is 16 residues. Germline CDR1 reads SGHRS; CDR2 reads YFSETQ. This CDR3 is CASSPRWTGGAWGYTF. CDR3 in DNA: TGCGCCAGCTCGCCCCGTTGGACAGGGGGCGCGTGGGGCTACACCTTC.

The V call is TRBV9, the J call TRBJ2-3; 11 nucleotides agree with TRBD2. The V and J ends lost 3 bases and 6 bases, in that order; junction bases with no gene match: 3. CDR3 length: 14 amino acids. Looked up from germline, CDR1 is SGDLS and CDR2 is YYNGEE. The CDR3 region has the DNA TGTGCCAGCAGCGATCTAGCGGGAGGTGATACGCAGTATTTT. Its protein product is CASSDLAGGDTQYF.

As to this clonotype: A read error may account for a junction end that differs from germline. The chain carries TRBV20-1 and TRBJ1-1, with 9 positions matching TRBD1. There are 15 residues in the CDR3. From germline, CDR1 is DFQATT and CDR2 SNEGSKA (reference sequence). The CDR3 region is CSAGEPGQGRTEAFF. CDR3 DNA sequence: TGCAGTGCTGGAGAACCGGGACAGGGTAGAACTGAAGCTTTCTTT.

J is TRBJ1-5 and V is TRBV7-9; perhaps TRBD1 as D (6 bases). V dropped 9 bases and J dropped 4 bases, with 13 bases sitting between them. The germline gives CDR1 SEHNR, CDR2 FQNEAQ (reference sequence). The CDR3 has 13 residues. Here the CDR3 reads CASTRGDNQPQHF. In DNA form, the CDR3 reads TGTGCCAGTACGAGGGGGGATAATCAGCCCCAGCATTTT.

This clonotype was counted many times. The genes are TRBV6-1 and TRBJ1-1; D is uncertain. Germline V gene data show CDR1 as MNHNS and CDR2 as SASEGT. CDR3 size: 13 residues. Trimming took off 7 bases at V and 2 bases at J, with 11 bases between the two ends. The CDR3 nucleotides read TGTGCCAGCACTTTACAGAGAAACACTGAAGCTTTCTTT. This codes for CASTLQRNTEAFF.

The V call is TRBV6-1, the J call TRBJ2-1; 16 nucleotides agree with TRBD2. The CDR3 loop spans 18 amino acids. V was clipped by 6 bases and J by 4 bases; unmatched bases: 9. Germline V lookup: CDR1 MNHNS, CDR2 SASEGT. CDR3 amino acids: CASRPGLAGGPRYNEQFF. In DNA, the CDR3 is TGTGCCAGCAGACCGGGACTAGCGGGAGGGCCGCGGTACAATGAGCAGTTCTTC.

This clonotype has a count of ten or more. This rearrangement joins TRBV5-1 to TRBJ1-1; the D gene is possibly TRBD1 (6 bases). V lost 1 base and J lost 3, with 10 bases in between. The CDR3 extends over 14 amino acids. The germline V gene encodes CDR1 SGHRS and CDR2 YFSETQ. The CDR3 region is CASSLKGGDTEAFF. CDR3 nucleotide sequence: TGCGCCAGCAGCTTGAAGGGGGGTGACACTGAAGCTTTCTTT.

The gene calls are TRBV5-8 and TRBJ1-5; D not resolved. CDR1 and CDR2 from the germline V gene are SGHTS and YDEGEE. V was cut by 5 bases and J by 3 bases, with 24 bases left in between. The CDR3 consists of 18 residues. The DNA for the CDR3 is TGTGCCAGCAGACCTCCCGTCTCGCCACGATATTACAATCAGCCCCAGCATTTT. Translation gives CASRPPVSPRYYNQPQHF.

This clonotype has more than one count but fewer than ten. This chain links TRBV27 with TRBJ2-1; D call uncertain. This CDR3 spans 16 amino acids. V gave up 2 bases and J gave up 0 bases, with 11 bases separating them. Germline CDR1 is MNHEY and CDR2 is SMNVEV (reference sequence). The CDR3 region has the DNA TGTGCCAGCAGTTTAACACCAGGAAACTCCTACAATGAGCAGTTCTTC. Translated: CASSLTPGNSYNEQFF.

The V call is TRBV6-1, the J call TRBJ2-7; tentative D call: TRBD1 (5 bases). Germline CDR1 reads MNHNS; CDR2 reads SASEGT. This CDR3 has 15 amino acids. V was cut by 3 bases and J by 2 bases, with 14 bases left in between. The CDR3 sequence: CASSDPTEPPYEQYF. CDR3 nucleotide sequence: TGTGCCAGCAGTGACCCGACAGAGCCCCCCTACGAGCAGTACTTC.

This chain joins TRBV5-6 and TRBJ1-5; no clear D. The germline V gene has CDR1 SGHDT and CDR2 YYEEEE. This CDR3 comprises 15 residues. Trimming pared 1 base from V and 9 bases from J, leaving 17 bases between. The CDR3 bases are TGTGCCAGCAGCTTGTGGTCCTCGGGGAGGCGGCCCCAGCATTTT. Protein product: CASSLWSSGRRPQHF.

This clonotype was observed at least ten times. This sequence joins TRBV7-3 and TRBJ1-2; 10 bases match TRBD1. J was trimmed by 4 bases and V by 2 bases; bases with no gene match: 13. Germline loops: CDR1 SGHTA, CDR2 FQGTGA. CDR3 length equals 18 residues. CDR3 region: CASSLWGRRDRGGYGYTF. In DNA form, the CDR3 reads TGTGCCAGCAGCTTATGGGGCCGCCGGGACAGGGGAGGCTATGGCTACACCTTC.

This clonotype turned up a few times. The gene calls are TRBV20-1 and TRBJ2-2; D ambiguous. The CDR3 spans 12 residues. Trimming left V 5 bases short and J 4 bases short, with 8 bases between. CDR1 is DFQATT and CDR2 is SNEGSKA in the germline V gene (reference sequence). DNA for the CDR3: TGCAGTGCTCTAGACGGCACCGGGGAGCTGTTTTTT. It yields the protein CSALDGTGELFF.

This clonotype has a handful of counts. The CDR3 region is CASSVESGRALETQYF. The CDR3 nucleotides are TGTGCCAGCAGCGTGGAAAGCGGGAGGGCCTTAGAGACCCAGTACTTC. The chain employs TRBV9 and TRBJ2-5; TRBD2 aligns across 10 bases. The CDR3 runs 16 residues. With 2 bases clipped from V and 4 bases from J, the junction kept 8 bases outside the gene matches. CDR1 and CDR2 (germline): SGDLS, YYNGEE.

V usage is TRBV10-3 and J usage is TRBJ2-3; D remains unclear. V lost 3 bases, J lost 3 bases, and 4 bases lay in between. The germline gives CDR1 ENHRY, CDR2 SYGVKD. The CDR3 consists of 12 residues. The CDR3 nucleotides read TGTGCCATCAGTGACTTTACAGATACGCAGTATTTT. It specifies CAISDFTDTQYF.

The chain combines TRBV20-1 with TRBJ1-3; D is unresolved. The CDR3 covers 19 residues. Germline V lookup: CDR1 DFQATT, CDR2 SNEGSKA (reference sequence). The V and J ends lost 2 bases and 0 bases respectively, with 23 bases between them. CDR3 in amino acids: CSARMELSALPPSGNTIYF. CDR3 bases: TGCAGTGCTAGAATGGAGTTATCGGCCCTTCCTCCCTCTGGAAACACCATATATTTT.

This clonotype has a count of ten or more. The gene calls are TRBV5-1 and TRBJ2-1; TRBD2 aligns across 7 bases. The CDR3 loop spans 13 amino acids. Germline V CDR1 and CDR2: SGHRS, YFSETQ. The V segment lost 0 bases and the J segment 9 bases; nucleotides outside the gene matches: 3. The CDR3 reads CASSLGLAAEQFF. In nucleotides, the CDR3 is TGCGCCAGCAGCTTGGGACTAGCTGCTGAGCAGTTCTTC.